These T cell receptor beta chains were read from a single sample in a study of breast tumors, draining lymph nodes, adjacent tissues. TCRdb redid the calling of the multiplex PCR reads with MiXCR, one entry per CDR3 protein. The table lists about 21,000 distinct CDR3 sequences, around 55% of them singletons, with about 13% in the top ten. The sequenced material came from breast tumor tissue. All receptors come from a female donor with breast cancer. Some clones in this sample may be carry-over from other donors' samples. CDR3s include the opening cysteine and the closing phenylalanine or tryptophan. The order of the fields is J gene, D gene, V gene, clone size, CDR3 DNA, CDR3 protein. D genes are given only for firm matches. The size entry is marked missing in some rows and otherwise reads once, few, many or a size class.

TRBJ1-2	TRBD1	TRBV27	many	TGTGCCAGCAGTTCCCTACGGACAGGGCTCTATGGCTACACCTTC	CASSSLRTGLYGYTF
TRBJ2-7	-	TRBV2	-	TGTGCCAGCAGCCTCGACGGGGGAGATAACGAGCAGTACTTC	CASSLDGGDNEQYF
TRBJ2-7	-	TRBV5-1	-	TGCGCCAGCAGCTTGGGGTTCGACAGCTCCTACGAGCAGTACTTC	CASSLGFDSSYEQYF
TRBJ1-6	-	TRBV29-1	-	TGCAGCGTTCAGACCGGGACGGAGAGCTCCTATAATTCACCCCTCCACTTT	CSVQTGTESSYNSPLHF
TRBJ2-5	-	TRBV19	many	TGTGCCAGTAGTACCGAGACCCAGTACTTC	CASSTETQYF
TRBJ2-3	-	TRBV4-2	medium-sized	TGTGCCAGCAGCTCCGCCGGGGGGCGCGGCTACACAGATACGCAGTATTTT	CASSSAGGRGYTDTQYF
TRBJ2-7	-	TRBV19	-	TGTGCCAGTAGTATAGGTAAAAGGATGGCAGGGACCTACGAGCAGTACTTC	CASSIGKRMAGTYEQYF
TRBJ2-3	-	TRBV2	-	TGTGCCAGCAGTGAAGCGGGGACAGATACGCAGTATTTT	CASSEAGTDTQYF
TRBJ2-1	-	TRBV29-1	-	TGCAGCGTTGATATAGGGTACAATGAGCAGTTCTTC	CSVDIGYNEQFF
TRBJ1-3	-	TRBV7-9	few	TGTGCCAGCAGCTCCACAGGGTATGGAAACACCATATATTTT	CASSSTGYGNTIYF
TRBJ2-3	-	TRBV3-1	-	TGCGCCAGCAGCCCCCGACTACCCACAGATACGCAGTATTTT	CASSPRLPTDTQYF
TRBJ2-5	TRBD1	TRBV19	-	TGTGCCAGTAGTCCGACAGGGGGCCAAGAGACCCAGTACTTC	CASSPTGGQETQYF
TRBJ2-7	TRBD1	TRBV27	medium-sized	TGTGCCAGCAGCCCGGGACAGCTTGGCTACGAGCAGTACTTC	CASSPGQLGYEQYF
TRBJ1-2	-	TRBV20-1	-	TGCAGTGCTAGAGATACAGGAGACTATGGCTACACCTTC	CSARDTGDYGYTF
TRBJ2-7	TRBD2	TRBV12-3/TRBV12-4	once	TGTGCCAGCAGTTTCGGGGGGACCTACACCGGGGAGCTGTACTTC	CASSFGGTYTGELYF
TRBJ2-7	TRBD1	TRBV5-1	medium-sized	TGCGCCAGCAGCTTGTCAGGGACAGGGGCCTACGAGCAGTACTTC	CASSLSGTGAYEQYF